Listed below are T cell receptor beta chains from one sample, sequenced in a study of T cell repertoires in cytomegalovirus infection. No cognate antigen is known for these TCRs. A single record per CDR3 protein comes from TCRdb applying MiXCR to the reads. The sample yields around 540,000 distinct CDR3 sequences, about 33% seen once. Sequencing used cultured PBMCs, obtained from culture after CMV antigen stimulation. All receptors derive from a human donor in good health (CMV status not recorded). Some clones in this sample may be carry-over from other donors' samples. Both conserved end residues are part of each CDR3. D genes are given only for firm matches. Where a row states a size, it is once, few, many or the class of an expanded clone; other rows omit it.

J,V,D,size,CDR3,DNA
TRBJ1-5,TRBV7-9,NA,NA,CASSSGASGNQPQHF,TGTGCCAGCAGCTCGGGGGCTTCCGGCAATCAGCCCCAGCATTTT
TRBJ2-2,TRBV7-2,NA,few,CASSFGWNVGELFF,TGTGCCAGCAGCTTTGGATGGAACGTGGGGGAGCTGTTTTTT
TRBJ1-5,TRBV6-6,NA,NA,CASRAGGRDQPQHF,TGTGCCAGCAGGGCGGGGGGCCGCGATCAGCCCCAGCATTTT
TRBJ1-2,TRBV2,NA,NA,CAIWGFYGYTF,TGTGCCATCTGGGGGTTCTATGGCTACACCTTC
TRBJ2-7,TRBV29-1,TRBD1,NA,CSVERGGGPIF,TGCAGCGTTGAAAGAGGGGGCGGACCGATTTTC
TRBJ2-5,TRBV12-3/TRBV12-4,NA,few,CASMAGETQYF,TGTGCCAGCATGGCTGGTGAGACCCAGTACTTC
TRBJ2-3,TRBV20-1,TRBD2,NA,CSGSGISTDTQYF,TGCAGTGGGAGCGGGATTAGCACAGATACGCAGTATTTT
TRBJ2-7,TRBV11-2,NA,few,CASSADRNSYEQYF,TGTGCCAGCAGTGCCGACAGGAACTCCTACGAGCAGTACTTC
TRBJ2-5,TRBV6-5,NA,many,CASRGVQETQYF,TGTGCCAGCAGGGGGGTGCAAGAGACCCAGTACTTC
TRBJ2-7,TRBV27,NA,NA,CASSPGGVYEQYF,TGTGCCAGCAGCCCGGGTGGGGTCTACGAGCAGTACTTC
TRBJ2-1,TRBV6-2/TRBV6-3,NA,NA,CTSRREGANEQFF,TGTACCAGCCGCCGCGAAGGGGCTAATGAGCAGTTCTTC
TRBJ1-2,TRBV7-2,NA,many,CASSLGVALLGYTF,TGTGCCAGCAGCTTGGGGGTAGCCCTATTGGGCTACACCTTC
TRBJ1-2,TRBV27,NA,NA,CASRSINRFHGYTF,TGTGCCAGCAGATCGATAAACAGGTTCCATGGCTACACCTTC
TRBJ1-2,TRBV4-1,NA,NA,CASSQDRGPGVANYGYTF,TGCGCCAGCAGCCAAGATCGGGGGCCGGGCGTAGCTAACTATGGCTACACCTTC
TRBJ2-1,TRBV5-4,TRBD1,NA,CASSARQGPYNEQFF,TGTGCCAGCAGTGCCCGACAGGGACCTTACAATGAGCAGTTCTTC
TRBJ1-1,TRBV6-5,TRBD1,many,CASRRQGGPGMNTEAFF,TGTGCCAGCAGGAGACAGGGGGGACCCGGGATGAACACTGAAGCTTTCTTT
TRBJ1-5,TRBV4-1,NA,NA,CASSQAPGRRDQPQHF,TGCGCCAGCAGCCAAGCCCCAGGGAGGCGGGATCAGCCCCAGCATTTT
TRBJ1-6,TRBV11-3,NA,NA,CASSSFGENSPLHF,TGTGCCAGCAGCTCCTTCGGGGAGAATTCACCCCTCCACTTT
TRBJ2-1,TRBV13,TRBD2,NA,CASSLGPVIAGRNNEQFF,TGTGCCAGCAGCTTAGGCCCTGTGATAGCGGGGAGAAACAATGAGCAGTTCTTC
TRBJ2-1,TRBV12-3/TRBV12-4,NA,many,CASSLETMGHQTYNEQFF,TGTGCCAGCAGTCTTGAAACGATGGGACACCAAACCTACAATGAGCAGTTCTTC
TRBJ2-5,TRBV20-1,NA,few,CSAMGLEQETQYF,TGCAGTGCTATGGGGCTGGAACAAGAGACCCAGTACTTC
TRBJ1-2,TRBV18,NA,NA,CASSRQGEQGYGYTF,TGTGCCAGCTCTCGTCAGGGAGAACAAGGCTATGGCTACACCTTC
TRBJ2-2,TRBV7-2,NA,few,CASSRVTGQNTGELFF,TGTGCCAGCAGTCGAGTAACGGGACAGAACACCGGGGAGCTGTTTTTT
TRBJ2-5,TRBV5-4,NA,NA,CASSWRRQETQYF,TGTGCCAGCAGCTGGCGCCGGCAAGAGACCCAGTACTTC
TRBJ1-5,TRBV5-4,NA,NA,CASSRGGGVGQPQHF,TGTGCCAGCAGCCGAGGGGGGGGTGTCGGTCAGCCCCAGCATTTT
TRBJ2-5,TRBV7-2,NA,once,CASSPGWGPETQYF,TGTGCCAGCAGCCCCGGCTGGGGTCCGGAGACCCAGTACTTC
TRBJ1-1,TRBV7-2,NA,few,CASSLPGTSKNTEAFF,TGTGCCAGCAGCCTCCCCGGGACGTCAAAGAACACTGAAGCTTTCTTT
TRBJ1-5,TRBV20-1,NA,NA,CSATDGQGPQHF,TGCAGTGCCACGGACGGGCAAGGACCCCAGCATTTT
TRBJ1-4,TRBV7-2,NA,few,CASSRRWGGGEKLFF,TGTGCCAGCAGCCGACGCTGGGGGGGCGGGGAAAAACTGTTTTTT
TRBJ2-3,TRBV7-2,NA,many,CASSVTLSTDTQYF,TGTGCCAGCAGCGTGACCCTTAGCACAGATACGCAGTATTTT
TRBJ2-2,TRBV7-8,TRBD1,NA,CASSHRDRGDTGELFF,TGTGCCAGCAGCCACCGGGACAGGGGGGACACCGGGGAGCTGTTTTTT
TRBJ1-4,TRBV7-9,TRBD1,many,CASRPDRVGNEKLFF,TGTGCCAGCAGACCTGACAGGGTTGGTAATGAAAAACTGTTTTTT
TRBJ2-7,TRBV7-2,NA,many,CASSPIDSEQYF,TGTGCCAGCAGCCCAATAGATAGCGAGCAGTACTTC
TRBJ2-7,TRBV7-2,NA,few,CASSDQGSYEQYF,TGTGCCAGCAGCGACCAGGGGTCCTACGAGCAGTACTTC
TRBJ2-3,TRBV12-3/TRBV12-4,NA,few,CASLGKGSRTDTQYF,TGTGCCAGCCTCGGGAAAGGGTCCCGGACAGATACGCAGTATTTT
TRBJ2-1,TRBV28,NA,NA,CASRDPGKLRNEQFF,TGTGCCAGCAGGGATCCGGGAAAACTAAGGAATGAGCAGTTCTTC
TRBJ2-1,TRBV13,TRBD2,NA,CASSPLAGGPIF,TGTGCCAGCAGCCCCTTAGCGGGAGGGCCAATCTTC
TRBJ2-1,TRBV24-1,TRBD2,NA,CATSDRREAINEQFF,TGTGCCACCAGTGATAGGCGGGAGGCAATCAATGAGCAGTTCTTC
TRBJ2-3,TRBV7-9,NA,many,CASSLGQGTDTQYF,TGTGCCAGCAGCTTAGGACAGGGCACAGATACGCAGTATTTT
TRBJ1-3,TRBV19,NA,NA,CASSPGWAGNTIYF,TGTGCCAGTAGTCCAGGTTGGGCTGGAAACACCATATATTTT
TRBJ2-6,TRBV24-1,TRBD1,few,CATSDRTGSGANVLTF,TGTGCCACCAGTGATCGGACAGGCTCTGGGGCCAACGTCCTGACTTTC
TRBJ1-2,TRBV6-5,NA,NA,CASSSLGQPYGYTF,TGTGCCAGTTCTTCCTTGGGACAACCATATGGCTACACCTTC
TRBJ1-4,TRBV24-1,NA,once,CATSDFGPNEKLFF,TGTGCCACCAGTGATTTCGGCCCAAATGAAAAACTGTTTTTT
TRBJ1-1,TRBV28,NA,few,CASSPQGPRKAFF,TGTGCCAGCAGTCCCCAGGGACCGAGGAAAGCTTTCTTT
TRBJ1-1,TRBV28,NA,many,CASSLRPTEAFF,TGTGCCAGCAGTTTACGTCCTACTGAAGCTTTCTTT
TRBJ2-2,TRBV28,NA,NA,CASSAQPPAGELFF,TGTGCCAGCAGTGCCCAGCCCCCGGCCGGGGAGCTGTTTTTT
TRBJ2-5,TRBV19,TRBD2,few,CASSPRQRGETQYF,TGTGCCAGTAGCCCCCGCCAGCGGGGAGAGACCCAGTACTTC
TRBJ2-3,TRBV19,TRBD2,many,CASSRGTSGIGTDTQYF,TGTGCCAGTAGTAGAGGCACTAGCGGGATTGGCACAGATACGCAGTATTTT
TRBJ2-7,TRBV6-5,TRBD2,NA,CASRAGGGHEEYF,TGTGCCAGCAGGGCCGGGGGGGGGCATGAGGAGTACTTC
TRBJ1-4,TRBV11-3,NA,few,CASSLATVNEKLFF,TGTGCCAGCAGCTTAGCTACCGTTAATGAAAAACTGTTTTTT
TRBJ2-1,TRBV6-6,NA,medium-sized,CASSYSLEAVNEQFF,TGTGCCAGCAGTTACTCCCTAGAAGCAGTCAATGAGCAGTTCTTC
TRBJ2-3,TRBV29-1,NA,NA,CSAEGPGGSTDTQYF,TGCAGCGCTGAAGGGCCAGGGGGGAGCACAGATACGCAGTATTTT
TRBJ2-7,TRBV4-1,TRBD2,NA,CASSQEAGESYEQYF,TGCGCCAGCAGCCAAGAGGCGGGAGAATCCTACGAGCAGTACTTC
TRBJ2-3,TRBV6-2/TRBV6-3,NA,NA,CAVTGTYTDTQYF,TGTGCCGTTACCGGGACCTACACAGATACGCAGTATTTT